The clone carrying this T cell receptor beta chain was detected many times. The data stem from a study of HIV-infected patients and healthy controls. TCRdb re-called the 5' RACE reads with MiXCR, one entry per CDR3 protein. The table records approximately 67,000 distinct CDR3 sequences, less than 20% of them present only once. The CDR3 covers 13 residues. V lost 4 bases to trimming and J lost 9 bases, with 15 bases between them. CDR1 MNHEY and CDR2 SVGEGT come from the germline V gene. The sample was CD4+ T cells from blood. This chain links TRBV6-2 or TRBV6-3 with TRBJ1-1; D ambiguous. This clonotype was obtained from a human donor in good health. This CDR3 reads CASSFGSQGKAFF. CDR3 bases: TGTGCCAGCAGTTTTGGGAGCCAAGGGAAAGCTTTCTTT.